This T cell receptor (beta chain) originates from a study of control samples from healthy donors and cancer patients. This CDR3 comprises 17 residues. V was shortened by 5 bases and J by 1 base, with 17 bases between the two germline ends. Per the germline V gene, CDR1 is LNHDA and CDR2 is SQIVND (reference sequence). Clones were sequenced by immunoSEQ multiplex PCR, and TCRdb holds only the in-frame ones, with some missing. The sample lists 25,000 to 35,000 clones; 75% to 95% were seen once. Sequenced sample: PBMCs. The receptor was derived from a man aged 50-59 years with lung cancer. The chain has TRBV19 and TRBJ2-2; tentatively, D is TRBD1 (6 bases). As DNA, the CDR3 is TGTGCCAGTAGTTCAGGGTCGGACAGCCAGAACACCGGGGAGCTGTTTTTT. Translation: CASSSGSDSQNTGELFF.